This TCR beta chain was captured by sequencing in a study of post-analysis software for immune sequencing data. The wider study: Recorded disease courses covered relapsing-remitting, secondary progressive and progressive-relapsing multiple sclerosis. Some patients had no subtype annotation. General study results and limits: Normalized Chao1 diversity was significantly lower in multiple sclerosis patients than in controls. TRBV segments more frequent in patients than in controls numbered roughly 5 and included TRBV5-6, TRBV5-1 and TRBV20-1.

CDR1 and CDR2 from the germline V gene are DFQATT and SNEGSKA (reference sequence). CDR3 length: 14 amino acids. V gave up 6 bases and J gave up 3 bases; unmatched junction bases: 8. Unique-molecular-identifier-tagged TCR beta cDNA libraries were used. The yield from roughly 1 to 10 million T cells was 500,000 or so cDNA molecules in total. MiXCR, run by TCRdb on the PCR reads, gives a single entry per CDR3 protein. This sample has hundreds of thousands of distinct CDR3 sequences, with nearly 45% found just once. This clonotype was seen more than once but under ten times. Its antigen is not known. This clonotype was sampled from a girl aged 5-17 years with multiple sclerosis. The rearrangement joins TRBV20-1 to TRBJ2-1; 7 nucleotides match TRBD1. The sample taken for sequencing was blood. This chain's CDR3 is CSADPGQNYNEQFF. CDR3 bases: TGCAGTGCCGATCCGGGACAGAACTACAATGAGCAGTTCTTC.